This is a list of T cell receptor beta chains from one sample in a study of T-cell reconstitution after alpha-beta-depleted transplantation in children. TCRdb redid the calling of the PCR reads with MiXCR, one entry per CDR3 protein. The data contain 600,000 to 700,000 distinct CDR3 sequences, approximately 16% of them singletons. Here the sequenced sample was PBMCs from the stem cell graft donor, taken from the stem cell graft. The receptors here all came from a human donor who donated a stem cell graft to a child with acute myeloid leukemia. Each CDR3 is given with its conserved first and last residue. The D gene is left open where the match is weak. The size field is filled for only some rows; it gives once, few, many or a size class.

size	D	V	J	DNA	CDR3
few	-	TRBV7-2	TRBJ1-1	TGTGCCAGCAGCCATGTTGGTACTGAAGCTTTCTTT	CASSHVGTEAFF
few	-	TRBV20-1	TRBJ1-2	TGCAGTGCTAGAGCGGACTTTTATGGCTACACCTTC	CSARADFYGYTF
-	-	TRBV5-4	TRBJ1-1	TGTGCCAGCAGCTTGGAGGTCGGCATGAACACTGAAGCTTTCTTT	CASSLEVGMNTEAFF
-	-	TRBV6-5	TRBJ1-2	TGTGCCAGCAGTTACTCGCAGGGGAGAGAAGGCTACACCTTC	CASSYSQGREGYTF
many	-	TRBV5-1	TRBJ2-2	TGCGCCAGCAGCTTGGTTGCGGTGAACACCGGGGAGCTGTTTTTT	CASSLVAVNTGELFF
-	TRBD2	TRBV7-6	TRBJ2-1	TGTGCCAGCAGCCTGGGCGGGGGGTTGGAGAATGAGCAGTTCTTC	CASSLGGGLENEQFF
-	-	TRBV24-1	TRBJ2-7	TGTGCCACCAGTGGAACGGCGAACTCCTACGAGCAGTACTTC	CATSGTANSYEQYF
many	-	TRBV10-1	TRBJ1-1	TGCGCGAGCAGAGGGGCAGGTAGGCCTTTCTTT	CASRGAGRPFF
few	-	TRBV15	TRBJ2-5	TGTGCCACCAGCGGAGCTTTGCATAGGGAGACCCAGTACTTC	CATSGALHRETQYF
-	TRBD1	TRBV20-1	TRBJ1-1	TGCAGTGCTAGAGATACAGGGGCGGCCCACACTGAAGCTTTCTTT	CSARDTGAAHTEAFF
many	-	TRBV7-7	TRBJ2-1	TGTGCCAGCAGCTTAGCGCTAGGACGGCATGAGCAGTTCTTC	CASSLALGRHEQFF
-	-	TRBV7-2	TRBJ2-2	TGTGCCAGCAGCCATGTTTCAGGATTCCCCGGGGAGCTGTTTTTT	CASSHVSGFPGELFF
few	TRBD1	TRBV13	TRBJ1-2	TGTGCCAGCAGCATAAGGGGACAGGTCCAGGATGGCTACACCTTC	CASSIRGQVQDGYTF
many	TRBD1	TRBV29-1	TRBJ1-6	TGCAGCGTTGCGACAGGGGAGGGTTCACCCCTCCACTTT	CSVATGEGSPLHF
few	-	TRBV5-1	TRBJ2-1	TGCGCCAGCAGCTTAGGAGTATTTAGCTCCTACAATGAGCAGTTCTTC	CASSLGVFSSYNEQFF
many	-	TRBV6-2/TRBV6-3	TRBJ1-1	TGTGCCAGCAGCGACCCTCCTGAAGCTTTCTTT	CASSDPPEAFF
many	-	TRBV12-3/TRBV12-4	TRBJ2-5	TGTGCCAGCAGTTATGGGGGGCAGGAGACCCAGTACTTC	CASSYGGQETQYF
many	TRBD2	TRBV7-6	TRBJ2-5	TGTGCCAGCAGCCTCGGGCTAGCGGGCCGACAAGAGACCCAGTACTTC	CASSLGLAGRQETQYF
many	-	TRBV10-3	TRBJ1-5	TGTGCCATCAGTGAGGCAAATCCGGGACAAGGGAATCAGCCCCAGCATTTT	CAISEANPGQGNQPQHF
many	TRBD1	TRBV20-1	TRBJ2-5	TGCAGTGCTAGACTACAGGGGTCCGAGACCCAGTACTTC	CSARLQGSETQYF
many	-	TRBV7-2	TRBJ2-3	TGTGCCAGCAACGCCGTGGGGGGACCCACAGATACGCAGTATTTT	CASNAVGGPTDTQYF
many	TRBD1	TRBV6-1	TRBJ1-5	TGTGCCAGCAGCTCCACAGGGGTGAAGCCCCAGCATTTT	CASSSTGVKPQHF